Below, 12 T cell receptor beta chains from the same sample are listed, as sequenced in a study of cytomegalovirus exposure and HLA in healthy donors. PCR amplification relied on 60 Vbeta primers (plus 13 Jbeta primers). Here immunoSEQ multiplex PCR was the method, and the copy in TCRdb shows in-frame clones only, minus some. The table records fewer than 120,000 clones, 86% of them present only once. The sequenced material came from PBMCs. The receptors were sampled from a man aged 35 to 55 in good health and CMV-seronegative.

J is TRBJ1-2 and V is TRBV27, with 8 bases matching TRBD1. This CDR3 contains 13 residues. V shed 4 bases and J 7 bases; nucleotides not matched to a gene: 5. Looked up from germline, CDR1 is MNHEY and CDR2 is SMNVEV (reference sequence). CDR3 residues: CASSSPDRGGYTF. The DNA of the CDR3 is TGTGCCAGCAGTTCCCCCGACAGGGGTGGCTACACCTTC.

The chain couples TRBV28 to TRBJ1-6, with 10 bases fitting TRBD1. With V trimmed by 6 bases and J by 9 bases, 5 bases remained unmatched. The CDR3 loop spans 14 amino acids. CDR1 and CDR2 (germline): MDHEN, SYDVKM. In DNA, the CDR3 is TGTGCCAGCAGCCGGGGGACAGGGGCTTCACCCCTCCACTTT. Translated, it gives CASSRGTGASPLHF.

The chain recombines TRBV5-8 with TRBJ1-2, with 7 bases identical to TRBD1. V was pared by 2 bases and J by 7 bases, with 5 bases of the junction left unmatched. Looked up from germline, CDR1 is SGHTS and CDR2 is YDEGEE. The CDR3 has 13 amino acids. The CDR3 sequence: CASSFGTVRGYTF. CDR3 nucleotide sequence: TGTGCCAGCAGCTTTGGGACAGTTCGTGGCTACACCTTC.

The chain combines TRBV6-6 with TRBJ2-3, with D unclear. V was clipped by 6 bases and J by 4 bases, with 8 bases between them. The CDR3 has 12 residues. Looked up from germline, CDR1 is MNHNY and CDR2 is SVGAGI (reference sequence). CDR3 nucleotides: TGTGCCAGCAGACAACCCCCAGATACGCAGTATTTT. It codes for CASRQPPDTQYF.

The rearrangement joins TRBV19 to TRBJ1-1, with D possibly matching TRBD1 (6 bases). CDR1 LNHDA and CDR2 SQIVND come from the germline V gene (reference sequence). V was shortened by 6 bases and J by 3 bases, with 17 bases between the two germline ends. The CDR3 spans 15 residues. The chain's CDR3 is CASSKEWGLDTEAFF. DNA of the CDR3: TGTGCCAGTAGCAAAGAGTGGGGGCTGGACACTGAAGCTTTCTTT.

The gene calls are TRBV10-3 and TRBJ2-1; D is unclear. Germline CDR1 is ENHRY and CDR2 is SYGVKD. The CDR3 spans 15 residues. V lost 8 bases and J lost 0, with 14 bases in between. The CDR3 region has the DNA TGTGCCATCGGTCGAGGTTTGAGCTCCTACAATGAGCAGTTCTTC. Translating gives CAIGRGLSSYNEQFF.

The CDR3 reads CSVEGAAVEAFF. The CDR3, as DNA: TGCAGCGTTGAAGGAGCCGCCGTAGAAGCTTTCTTT. The chain carries TRBV29-1 and TRBJ1-1; no clear D gene. This CDR3 is 12 amino acids long. Trimming cost V 1 base and J 8 bases, with 11 bases left between them. Germline V gives CDR1 SQVTM, CDR2 ANQGSEA.

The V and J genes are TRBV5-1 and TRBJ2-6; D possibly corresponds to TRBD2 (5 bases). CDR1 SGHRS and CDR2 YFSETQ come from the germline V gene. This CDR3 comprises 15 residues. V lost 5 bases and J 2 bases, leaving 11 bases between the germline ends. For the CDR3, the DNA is TGCGCCAGCAGTGAGGGAAGCGCTGGGGCCAACGTCCTGACTTTC. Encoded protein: CASSEGSAGANVLTF.

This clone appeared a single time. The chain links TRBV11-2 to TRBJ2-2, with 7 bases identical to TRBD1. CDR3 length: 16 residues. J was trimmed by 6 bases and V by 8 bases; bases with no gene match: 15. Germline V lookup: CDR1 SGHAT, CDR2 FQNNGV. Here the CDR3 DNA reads TGTGCCAGCGCCCAAAGAACGGGAACAGGGGCCGGGGAGCTGTTTTTT. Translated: CASAQRTGTGAGELFF.

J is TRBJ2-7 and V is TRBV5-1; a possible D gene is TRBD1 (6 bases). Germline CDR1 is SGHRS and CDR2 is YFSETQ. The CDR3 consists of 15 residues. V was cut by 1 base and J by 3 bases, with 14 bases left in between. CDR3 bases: TGCGCCAGCAGCTTGCCCCGGGACAACCTCTACGAGCAGTACTTC. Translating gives CASSLPRDNLYEQYF.

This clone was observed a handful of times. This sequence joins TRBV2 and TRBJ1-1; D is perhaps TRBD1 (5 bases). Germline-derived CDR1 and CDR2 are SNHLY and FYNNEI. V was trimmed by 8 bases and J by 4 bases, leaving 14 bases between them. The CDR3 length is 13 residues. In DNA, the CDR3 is TGTGCCAGCTTATGGCAGGGCCTCACTGAAGCTTTCTTT. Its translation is CASLWQGLTEAFF.

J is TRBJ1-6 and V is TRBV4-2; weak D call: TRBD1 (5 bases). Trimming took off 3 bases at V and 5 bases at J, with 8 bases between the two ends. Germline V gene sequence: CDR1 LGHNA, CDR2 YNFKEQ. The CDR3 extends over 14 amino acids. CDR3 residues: CASSQTDNNSPLHF. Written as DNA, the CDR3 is TGTGCCAGCAGCCAGACAGACAATAATTCACCCCTCCACTTT.